This is a list of T cell receptor beta chains from one sample in a study of graft-versus-host responses after intestinal transplantation. The method was immunoSEQ multiplex PCR; TCRdb's version includes in-frame clones alone and lacks a portion of them. The table shows fewer than 25,000 clones, with about 40% occurring only once. Sequencing was performed on alloreactive CD4+ T cells from a mixed lymphocyte reaction culture, taken before intestinal transplant. These receptor sequences come from a human patient who received an intestinal transplant. Both conserved end residues are part of each CDR3. The D gene is left open where the match is weak. A clone size is listed for some rows: how often the clone was seen (once, few, many), or a class if it is expanded.

abundance	v_gene	d_gene	j_gene	CDR3nt	CDR3aa
few	TRBV5-6	-	TRBJ2-3	TGTGCCAGCAGCACCTTGGGAGAGCGGCCTGGCACAGATACGCAGTATTTT	CASSTLGERPGTDTQYF
-	TRBV11-2	-	TRBJ1-1	TGTGCCAGCAGCTTACTCACTGAAGCTTTCTTT	CASSLLTEAFF
few	TRBV5-6	TRBD1	TRBJ2-3	TGTGCCAGCAGGCCCGGGACAGTCACAGATACGCAGTATTTT	CASRPGTVTDTQYF
-	TRBV7-3	TRBD2	TRBJ2-3	TGTGCCAGCAGCTCCTTAGCGGGGGGGTCCACAGATACGCAGTATTTT	CASSSLAGGSTDTQYF
once	TRBV4-2	TRBD1	TRBJ2-7	TGTGCCAGCAGCCCGCCGGGACAGGGGGCCACCCGGTTC	CASSPPGQGATRF
few	TRBV10-2	TRBD1	TRBJ1-6	TGCGCCAGCAGTCAGGCAGGGGGCTATTCACCCCTCCACTTT	CASSQAGGYSPLHF
-	TRBV7-6	TRBD1	TRBJ2-5	TGTGCCAGCAGCCGGACAGGGGCCACCCAAGAGACCCAGTACTTC	CASSRTGATQETQYF
few	TRBV5-1	TRBD2	TRBJ2-6	TGCGCCAGCAGCCCAGGAGCGGGAGGGCCTGGGGCCAACGTCCTGACTTTC	CASSPGAGGPGANVLTF
few	TRBV2	-	TRBJ2-7	TGTGCCAGCAGGAAAGGGAGGGACAACCTACACGAGCAGTACTTC	CASRKGRDNLHEQYF
few	TRBV2	TRBD2	TRBJ2-1	TGTGCCAGCAGTTCCGGGACTAGATACAATGAGCAGTTCTTC	CASSSGTRYNEQFF
-	TRBV18	-	TRBJ2-7	TGTGCCAGCTCACCTACCCTCTTCGAGCAGTACTTC	CASSPTLFEQYF
-	TRBV7-2	TRBD1	TRBJ1-2	TGTGCCAGCAGCTTAGGTGGGACAGGGAAGTATGGCTACACCTTC	CASSLGGTGKYGYTF
-	TRBV5-4	-	TRBJ1-1	TGTGCCAGCAGCTGGGGCGGGAACTCAAACACTGAAGCTTTCTTT	CASSWGGNSNTEAFF
few	TRBV7-2	-	TRBJ2-3	TGTGCCAGCAGCTTACAAGATACGCAGTATTTT	CASSLQDTQYF
-	TRBV6-5	TRBD1	TRBJ2-1	TGTGCCAGCAGTTACGCGGGACAGGGTGCCATTGAGCAGTTCTTC	CASSYAGQGAIEQFF
few	TRBV30	-	TRBJ2-7	TGTGCCTGGAGTGCCCCCCCAGGTGCCTACGAGCAGTACTTC	CAWSAPPGAYEQYF
-	TRBV6-5	-	TRBJ2-1	TGTGCCAGCAGTTTCCGCGGGGCCAATGAGCAGTTCTTC	CASSFRGANEQFF
-	TRBV6-1	-	TRBJ1-5	TGTGCCAGCCTGCCGGAAGGGGAGGGTATTCAGCCCCAGCATTTT	CASLPEGEGIQPQHF
few	TRBV7-9	-	TRBJ1-4	TGTGCCAGCAGCTTGGAGGGAACATTTAATGAAAAACTGTTTTTT	CASSLEGTFNEKLFF
few	TRBV5-8	-	TRBJ1-6	TGTGCCAGCAGTTATACAGGGCGCTCACCCCTCCACTTT	CASSYTGRSPLHF
few	TRBV7-2	TRBD1	TRBJ2-3	TGTGCCAGCAGCTTTGACAGGGGAAAAGATACGCAGTATTTT	CASSFDRGKDTQYF
few	TRBV6-5	-	TRBJ1-2	TGTGCCAGCAGTACAGGGTTTGGCTACACCTTC	CASSTGFGYTF
-	TRBV6-5	TRBD2	TRBJ2-1	TGTGCCAGCAGTTACTCCGGGACTAGCCAAAACAATGAGCAGTTCTTC	CASSYSGTSQNNEQFF
medium-sized	TRBV4-1	-	TRBJ2-2	TGCGCCAGCAGCCAAGAATGGACACTTTACACCGGGGAGCTGTTTTTT	CASSQEWTLYTGELFF
-	TRBV7-2	TRBD2	TRBJ2-7	TGTGCCAGCAGCTTCCTTGGGAGGGCCTACGAGCAGTACTTC	CASSFLGRAYEQYF
few	TRBV28	TRBD1	TRBJ2-7	TGTGCCAGCAGTTCATCGGATGGACAGGGGGCGTTGTACGAGCAGTACTTC	CASSSSDGQGALYEQYF
-	TRBV12-2	-	TRBJ1-2	TGTGCAAGTCGCCCCGTCCTGTGGACTGCTAACTATGGCTACACCTTC	CASRPVLWTANYGYTF
few	TRBV7-2	TRBD2	TRBJ2-1	TGTGCCAGCAGCTTAGCGGGGGGGACCTACAATGAGCAGTTCTTC	CASSLAGGTYNEQFF
-	TRBV2	-	TRBJ1-2	TGTGCCCGCAGCACGGTTTACAACTATGGCTACACCTTC	CARSTVYNYGYTF
-	TRBV5-1	TRBD1	TRBJ2-1	TGCGCCAGCAGCTTTCCCGGGACAGGGTCGTTAGACAATGAGCAGTTCTTC	CASSFPGTGSLDNEQFF
-	TRBV19	-	TRBJ1-5	TGTGCCAGTAGTCGAGGGAATCAGCCCCAGCATTTT	CASSRGNQPQHF
few	TRBV19	TRBD2	TRBJ2-5	TGTGCCAGTAGTATAGCTAGCGGAGAGACCCAGTACTTC	CASSIASGETQYF
-	TRBV7-3	TRBD1	TRBJ1-2	TGTGCCAGCAGCTCCGGACAGGGCTATGGCTACACCTTC	CASSSGQGYGYTF